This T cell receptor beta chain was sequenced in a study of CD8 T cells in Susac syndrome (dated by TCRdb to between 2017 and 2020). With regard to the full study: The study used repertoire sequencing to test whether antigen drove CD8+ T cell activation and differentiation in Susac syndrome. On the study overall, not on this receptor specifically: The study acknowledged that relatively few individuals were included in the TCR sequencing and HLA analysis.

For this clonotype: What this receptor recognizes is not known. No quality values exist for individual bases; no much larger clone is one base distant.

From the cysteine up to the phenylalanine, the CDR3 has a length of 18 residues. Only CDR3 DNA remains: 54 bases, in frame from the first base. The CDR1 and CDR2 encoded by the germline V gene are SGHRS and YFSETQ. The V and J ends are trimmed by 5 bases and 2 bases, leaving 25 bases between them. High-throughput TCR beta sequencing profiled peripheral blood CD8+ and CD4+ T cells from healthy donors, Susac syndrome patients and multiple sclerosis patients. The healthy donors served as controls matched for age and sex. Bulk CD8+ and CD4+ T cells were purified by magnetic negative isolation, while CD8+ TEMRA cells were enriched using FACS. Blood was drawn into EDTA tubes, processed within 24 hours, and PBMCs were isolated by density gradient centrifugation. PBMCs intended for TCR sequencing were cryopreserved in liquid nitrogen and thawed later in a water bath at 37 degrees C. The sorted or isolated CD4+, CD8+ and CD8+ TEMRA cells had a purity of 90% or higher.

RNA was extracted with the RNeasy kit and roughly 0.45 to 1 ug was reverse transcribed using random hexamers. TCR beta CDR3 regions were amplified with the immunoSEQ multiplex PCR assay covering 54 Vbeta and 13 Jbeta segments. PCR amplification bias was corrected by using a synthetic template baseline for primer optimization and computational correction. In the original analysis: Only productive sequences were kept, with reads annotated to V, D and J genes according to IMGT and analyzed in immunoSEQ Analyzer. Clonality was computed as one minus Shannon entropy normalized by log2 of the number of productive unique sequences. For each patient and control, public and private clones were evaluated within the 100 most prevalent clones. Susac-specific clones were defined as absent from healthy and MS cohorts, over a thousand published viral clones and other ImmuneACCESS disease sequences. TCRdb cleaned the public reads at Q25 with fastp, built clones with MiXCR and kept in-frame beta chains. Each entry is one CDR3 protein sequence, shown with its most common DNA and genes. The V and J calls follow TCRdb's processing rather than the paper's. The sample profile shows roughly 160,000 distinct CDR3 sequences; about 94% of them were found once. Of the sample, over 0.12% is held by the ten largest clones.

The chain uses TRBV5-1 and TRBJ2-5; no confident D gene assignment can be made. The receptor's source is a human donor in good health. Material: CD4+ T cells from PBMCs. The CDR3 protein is CASSGRARGPQPQETQYF. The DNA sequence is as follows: TGCGCCAGCAGTGGTAGGGCTCGTGGTCCCCAACCTCAAGAGACCCAGTACTTC.